The 22 T cell receptor beta chains presented below share a single source sample, sequenced in a study of blood T cell repertoires in COVID-19. Assay: immunoSEQ multiplex PCR; the TCRdb copy retains only in-frame clones and omits some. The data contain about 140,000 clones, 80% to 85% of them singletons. Sequencing used peripheral blood. The source of these receptors is a human donor in a cohort sampled during active COVID-19.

The chain has TRBV12-5 and TRBJ2-1; 10 bases are a match to TRBD2. CDR1 LGHNT and CDR2 FRNRAP come from the germline V gene. This CDR3 is built from 19 residues. V shed 0 bases and J 0 bases; nucleotides not matched to a gene: 8. CDR3 DNA: TGTGCTAGTGGTTTGGTAGGGATAGCGGGGGGCAGCTCCTACAATGAGCAGTTCTTC. It is translated as CASGLVGIAGGSSYNEQFF.

The chain combines TRBV6-5 with TRBJ2-3; 9 nucleotides agree with TRBD1. The germline V gene encodes CDR1 MNHEY and CDR2 SVGAGI. V was clipped by 8 bases and J by 3 bases; unmatched bases: 6. CDR3 size: 14 residues. The CDR3 sequence is CASLRGQGTDTQYF. CDR3 DNA: TGTGCCAGCCTGAGGGGACAGGGAACAGATACGCAGTATTTT.

The J gene is TRBJ2-1, the V gene TRBV24-1; 12 bases fit TRBD1. The CDR3 extends over 13 amino acids. The junction had 5 bases not matched to a gene; V was cut back by 12 bases and J by 6 bases. Germline CDR1 and CDR2: KGHDR and SFDVKD. CDR3 DNA sequence: TGTGCCCCGGGGGACAGGGGGCGCAATGAGCAGTTCTTC. This encodes CAPGDRGRNEQFF.

The chain employs TRBV6-5 and TRBJ2-1; D may be TRBD1 (6 bases). Trimming left V 6 bases short and J 10 bases short, with 16 bases between. The CDR3 has 13 residues. The germline V gene has CDR1 MNHEY and CDR2 SVGAGI. The CDR3 protein is CASRQGPSREQFF. CDR3 coding DNA: TGTGCCAGCAGACAGGGCCCCTCTAGGGAGCAGTTCTTC.

The rearrangement links TRBV28 to TRBJ2-3; 10 bases fit TRBD2. This CDR3 spans 13 amino acids. The V gene's germline CDR1 is MDHEN and CDR2 SYDVKM. Unmatched junction bases numbered 5, after V lost 8 bases and J lost 6 bases. CDR3: CASQAGGPDTQYF. CDR3 nucleotides: TGTGCCAGCCAAGCGGGGGGGCCTGATACGCAGTATTTT.

V and J are TRBV10-3 and TRBJ2-7; perhaps TRBD1 as D (5 bases). There are 11 residues in the CDR3. Germline loops: CDR1 ENHRY, CDR2 SYGVKD. Trimming removed 7 bases from V and 5 bases from J, with 9 bases in between. CDR3 sequence (DNA): TGTGCCATCACCCAAGGGGACGAGCAGTACTTC. It is translated as CAITQGDEQYF.

The rearrangement uses TRBV9 and TRBJ2-2, with TRBD2 identical over 14 bases. In germline, CDR1 is SGDLS, CDR2 YYNGEE. The CDR3 has 18 residues. V lost 4 bases and J lost 4; bases outside the gene matches: 9. The CDR3 DNA follows: TGTGCCAGCAGCTTAAAGGGACTAGCGGGGGCCCTCACCGGGGAGCTGTTTTTT. This sequence encodes CASSLKGLAGALTGELFF.

The V and J genes are TRBV5-1 and TRBJ2-3, with 7 bases lining up with TRBD2. The trim removed 4 bases at V and 6 bases at J, leaving 14 bases unmatched. This CDR3 is built from 16 residues. The germline V gene encodes CDR1 SGHRS and CDR2 YFSETQ. This chain's CDR3 is CASSITVAGAGDTQYF. CDR3 DNA: TGCGCCAGCAGCATAACTGTAGCGGGCGCTGGGGATACGCAGTATTTT.

This clone came up once. The chain uses TRBV7-6 and TRBJ2-5; tentatively, D is TRBD2 (6 bases). This CDR3 is 14 amino acids long. Per the germline V gene, CDR1 is SGHVS and CDR2 is FNYEAQ. Trimming cost V 5 bases and J 2 bases, with 12 bases left between them. Here the CDR3 reads CASSPWAGQETQYF. CDR3 nucleotide sequence: TGTGCCAGCAGCCCCTGGGCGGGGCAAGAGACCCAGTACTTC.

V usage is TRBV12-5 and J usage is TRBJ2-5; D remains ambiguous. The CDR3 totals 14 residues. The ends were cut back, 1 base at V and 4 bases at J, with 10 bases in the middle. Germline loops: CDR1 LGHNT, CDR2 FRNRAP. The CDR3 sequence is CASGLGAPPETQYF. In DNA form, the CDR3 reads TGTGCTAGTGGTTTGGGGGCCCCCCCAGAGACCCAGTACTTC.

The rearrangement joins TRBV7-9 to TRBJ1-3, with 8 bases fitting TRBD1. The CDR3 is 17 amino acids. Looked up from germline, CDR1 is SEHNR and CDR2 is FQNEAQ (reference sequence). V was clipped by 0 bases and J by 0 bases; unmatched bases: 4. The CDR3 loop is CASSLASGGVSGNTIYF. The DNA of the CDR3 is TGTGCCAGCAGCTTAGCGTCAGGGGGCGTCTCTGGAAACACCATATATTTT.

This clone has just one count. This chain uses TRBV19 with TRBJ1-3; the D gene is possibly TRBD1 (6 bases). The CDR3 consists of 16 residues. Trimming pared 5 bases from V and 0 bases from J, leaving 14 bases between. CDR1 is LNHDA, CDR2 SQIVND, per germline (reference sequence). CDR3 protein: CASSPPRGNSGNTIYF. For the CDR3, the DNA is TGTGCCAGTAGTCCCCCCAGGGGAAACTCTGGAAACACCATATATTTT.

The gene calls are TRBV28 and TRBJ1-5, with D maybe TRBD1 (6 bases). The CDR3 spans 13 residues. Germline CDR1 reads MDHEN; CDR2 reads SYDVKM. V gave up 5 bases and J gave up 4 bases, with 9 bases separating them. CDR3 nucleotides: TGTGCCAGCAGTGGACAGCGGAATCAGCCCCAGCATTTT. Its protein product is CASSGQRNQPQHF.

The V call is TRBV11-3, the J call TRBJ1-1, with TRBD1 identical over 7 bases. This CDR3 has 14 residues. In germline, CDR1 is SGHNT, CDR2 YENEEA. The V and J ends lost 4 bases and 2 bases, in that order; junction bases with no gene match: 4. CDR3 region: CASSSQGDNTEAFF. The DNA of the CDR3 is TGTGCCAGCAGCTCCCAGGGGGATAACACTGAAGCTTTCTTT.

V and J are TRBV5-4 and TRBJ2-2; 9 bases fit TRBD1. CDR1 is SGHNT and CDR2 is YYREEE in the germline V gene (reference sequence). The CDR3 is made up of 15 amino acids. Unmatched junction bases numbered 6, after V lost 4 bases and J lost 5 bases. CDR3 residues: CASSPWTGETGELFF. CDR3 nucleotide sequence: TGTGCCAGCAGCCCTTGGACAGGGGAAACCGGGGAGCTGTTTTTT.

This clone was seen more than once but under ten times. The chain couples TRBV2 to TRBJ2-7; D unclear. The V and J ends lost 7 bases and 2 bases respectively, with 6 bases between them. The germline CDR1 and CDR2 sequences are SNHLY and FYNNEI. CDR3 length: 11 amino acids. The CDR3 reads CASTQTYEQYF. The DNA for the CDR3 is TGTGCCAGCACGCAGACCTACGAGCAGTACTTC.

The rearrangement uses TRBV27 and TRBJ1-2, with TRBD1 as a possible D gene (5 bases). CDR1 is MNHEY, CDR2 SMNVEV, per germline (reference sequence). Trimming cost V 3 bases and J 2 bases, with 25 bases left between them. The CDR3 is 19 residues long. The CDR3 loop reads CASSFFFGRGRGANYGYTF. In DNA, the CDR3 is TGTGCCAGCAGTTTCTTTTTTGGGCGCGGCCGTGGGGCGAACTATGGCTACACCTTC.

The rearrangement joins TRBV20-1 to TRBJ2-7; a weak D match, TRBD1 (6 bases). The V end was cut by 3 bases, the J end by 6 bases, with 12 bases between. The CDR3 spans 12 residues. Germline assignment: CDR1 DFQATT and CDR2 SNEGSKA (reference sequence). Written as DNA, the CDR3 is TGCAGTGCTAGTGCCCAGACAGGCGAGCAGTACTTC. Translation: CSASAQTGEQYF.

V and J are TRBV2 and TRBJ1-5, with no clear D. CDR1 SNHLY and CDR2 FYNNEI come from the germline V gene. This CDR3 region has 13 residues. V was trimmed by 5 bases and J by 0 bases, leaving 5 bases between them. CDR3 sequence: CASSTDSNQPQHF. In nucleotides, the CDR3 is TGTGCCAGCAGTACAGATAGCAATCAGCCCCAGCATTTT.

V is TRBV11-1 and J is TRBJ2-3, with 10 bases matching TRBD2. Per germline, CDR1 SGHAT and CDR2 FQDESV (reference sequence). The CDR3 is 15 residues long. With 5 bases clipped from V and 7 bases from J, the junction kept 9 bases outside the gene matches. The DNA for the CDR3 is TGTGCCAGCAGCCCCCGGACTAGCGGACCCAATACGCAGTATTTT. Its protein is CASSPRTSGPNTQYF.

The V and J genes are TRBV7-8 and TRBJ2-2, with D possibly being TRBD1 (5 bases). Trimming removed 5 bases at V and 7 bases at J, with 11 bases between. CDR1 is SGHVS, CDR2 FQNEAQ, per germline. The CDR3 extends over 13 amino acids. CDR3 region: CASSAGRGGELFF. The DNA of the CDR3 is TGTGCCAGCAGCGCAGGAAGGGGCGGGGAGCTGTTTTTT.

The V and J genes are TRBV3-1 (or the pseudogene TRBV3-2) and TRBJ1-1, with D maybe TRBD1 (5 bases). The germline V gene encodes CDR1 LGHDT and CDR2 YNNKEL (reference sequence). This CDR3 spans 15 amino acids. V gave up 4 bases and J gave up 4 bases, with 16 bases separating them. The CDR3 DNA is TGTGCCAGCAGCCGGAGGGGATTGGTGAGCACTGAAGCTTTCTTT. Its protein is CASSRRGLVSTEAFF.